This passage covers 18 T cell receptor beta chains from one sample sequenced in a study of tumor and adjacent non-tumor tissue in lung cancer. TCRbeta libraries were built with three rounds of nested PCR, modified from ARM-PCR. One entry per CDR3 protein, called by TCRdb with MiXCR from the multiplex PCR reads. Among approximately 71,000 distinct CDR3 sequences listed, almost 60% were seen once. The template was RNA from unsorted bulk tissue. The sample taken for sequencing was lung tumor tissue. The source of these receptors is a man in his fifties or sixties with non-small cell lung cancer.

This chain connects TRBV5-1 to TRBJ1-5; no definite D call. The V end was cut by 1 base, the J end by 3 bases, with 11 bases between. This CDR3 has 15 amino acids. Germline CDR1 SGHRS, CDR2 YFSETQ. CDR3 in amino acids: CASSLIGRYNQPQHF. The DNA for the CDR3 is TGCGCCAGCAGCTTGATAGGAAGGTACAATCAGCCCCAGCATTTT.

About this clonotype: One end of the junction is discordant with germline, which a read error may explain. V and J are TRBV4-2 and TRBJ2-1; TRBD1 matches 7 bases. The CDR3 is 16 amino acids. Per germline, CDR1 LGHNA and CDR2 YNFKEQ. The CDR3 here is CTSSREGASSYNEQFF. The CDR3 DNA reads as TGTACCAGCAGCCGAGAGGGGGCGTCAAGCTACAATGAGCAGTTCTTC.

Of note for this clonotype: A read error may produce the germline difference seen at one junction end. Written as DNA, the CDR3 is TGTGCCAGCAGCTTTTGGTCAGAGGGACCCAACTATCGCTACACCTTC. Protein: CASSFWSEGPNYRYTF. V usage is TRBV7-9 and J usage is TRBJ1-2; D may be TRBD1 (5 bases). Germline values: CDR1 SEHNR, CDR2 FQNEAQ (reference sequence). The CDR3 sequence is 16 residues long. Based on the CDR3 plus reference TRBV7-9 and TRBJ1-2, the full variable domain is DTGVSQNPRHKITKRGQNVTFRCDPISEHNRLYWYRQTLGQGPEFLTYFQNEAQLEKSRLLSDRFSAERPKGSFSTLEIQRTEQGDSAMYLCASSFWSEGPNYRYTFGSGTRLTVV.

This clonotype has more than one count but fewer than ten. The chain has TRBV20-1 and TRBJ2-7; no clear D. V lost 7 bases and J lost 5, with 12 bases in between. CDR1 and CDR2 (germline): DFQATT, SNEGSKA (reference sequence). The CDR3 totals 11 residues. This CDR3 is CSVPSLNEQYF. For the CDR3, the DNA is TGCAGTGTTCCCAGTCTCAACGAGCAGTACTTC.

For this clonotype: A read error may be the cause here, since a much bigger clone is one base away. The chain recombines TRBV7-9 with TRBJ1-3; possibly TRBD1 for D (6 bases). The V gene's germline CDR1 is SEHNR and CDR2 FQNEAQ (reference sequence). This CDR3 region has 15 residues. Trimming removed 5 bases at V and 3 bases at J, with 14 bases between. CDR3 coding DNA: TGTGCCAGCAGCGCTGGACAGACCTATGGAAACACCATATATTTT. Amino acids: CASSAGQTYGNTIYF.

The chain has TRBV20-1 and TRBJ1-1; D call uncertain. V was clipped by 7 bases and J by 4 bases, with 10 bases between them. This CDR3 has 11 residues. Germline V gene data show CDR1 as DFQATT and CDR2 as SNEGSKA (reference sequence). The CDR3 here is CSETDSTEAFF. In nucleotides, the CDR3 is TGCAGTGAAACAGATAGCACTGAAGCTTTCTTT.

This chain connects TRBV11-1 to TRBJ1-1; D may be TRBD1 (5 bases). This CDR3 spans 13 amino acids. The germline V and J ends were trimmed by 10 bases and 12 bases, with 24 bases remaining between them. In germline, CDR1 is SGHAT, CDR2 FQDESV (reference sequence). CDR3 sequence: CATARAENTGTFF. CDR3 DNA: TGTGCCACAGCCAGGGCCGAGAACACTGGAACTTTCTTT.

This chain connects TRBV6-6 to TRBJ1-5; TRBD1 matches at 9 bases. V gave up 6 bases and J gave up 10 bases; unmatched junction bases: 16. Germline CDR1 MNHNY, CDR2 SVGAGI (reference sequence). The CDR3 spans 16 residues. The CDR3 region has the DNA TGTGCCAGCAGGCAAACTGGACAGGGGCCCGTTCAACCCCAGCATTTT. Translation: CASRQTGQGPVQPQHF.

This clonotype turned up a few times. The chain links TRBV18 to TRBJ2-3; D remains ambiguous. The length of the CDR3 is 14 residues. V shed 0 bases and J shed 4 bases, with 8 bases lying between them. Germline V lookup: CDR1 KGHSH, CDR2 LQKENI. This CDR3 reads CASSPPRRADTQYF. CDR3 bases: TGTGCCAGCTCACCACCCAGACGGGCAGATACGCAGTATTTT.

With regard to this clonotype: A read error is likely, as this CDR3 ends without the conserved phenylalanine or tryptophan. The V and J genes are TRBV5-1 and TRBJ2-2; either TRBD1 or TRBD2 may supply D (5 bases each). The CDR3 length is 17 residues. V lost 4 bases and J lost 6, with 22 bases in between. Germline V gives CDR1 SGHRS, CDR2 YFSETQ. The CDR3 reads CASSPYVTPGTSGELFS. The CDR3 nucleotides read TGCGCCAGCAGCCCGTACGTCACTCCGGGGACCTCCGGGGAGCTGTTTTCT.

There are many counts of this clonotype. The chain has TRBV5-6 and TRBJ2-1; no firm D call. The CDR3 has 13 amino acids. V shed 0 bases and J shed 4 bases, with 5 bases lying between them. Germline loops: CDR1 SGHDT, CDR2 YYEEEE. The CDR3 nucleotides are TGTGCCAGCAGCTTGGAGCTTTACAATGAGCAGTTCTTC. This codes for CASSLELYNEQFF.

On this clonotype: The junction shows a germline mismatch at one end, possibly a read error. This chain joins TRBV5-1 and TRBJ1-1, with a possible D match to TRBD1 (6 bases). The CDR3 length is 15 residues. Germline loops: CDR1 SGHRS, CDR2 YFSETQ. The CDR3 bases are TGCACCAGCAGCCCGGATGGGGGGCTTGGTACTGAAGCTTTCTTT. Its protein product is CTSSPDGGLGTEAFF.

On this clonotype itself: The junction differs from germline at one of its ends, possibly a read error. The chain combines TRBV6-5 with TRBJ2-1; 8 nucleotides agree with TRBD1. The V gene's germline CDR1 is MNHEY and CDR2 SVGAGI. The CDR3 totals 15 residues. CDR3 in amino acids: CASLGTGGAYNELFF. CDR3 in DNA: TGTGCCAGCCTGGGGACAGGCGGGGCCTACAATGAGCTGTTCTTC.

As for this clonotype: Since no conserved phenylalanine or tryptophan closes the CDR3, a read error is the likely cause. This sequence joins TRBV10-3 and TRBJ2-7, with D possibly matching TRBD2 (6 bases). Germline assignment: CDR1 ENHRY and CDR2 SYGVKD. The CDR3 covers 14 residues. The CDR3 nucleotides read TGTGTCATCAGTGATAATCAGGGAGGCTTCGAGCAGTACTTG. Translation: CVISDNQGGFEQYL.

This clonotype was counted ten times or more. One base away lies a much larger clone, so this may be a sequencing read error. The chain joins TRBV11-1 to TRBJ2-1; D is uncertain. Per germline, CDR1 SGHAT and CDR2 FQDESV (reference sequence). The CDR3 is 14 residues long. The CDR3 loop reads CVSSFSQAYNEQFF. The CDR3 DNA reads TGTGTCAGCAGCTTCTCCCAGGCATACAATGAGCAGTTCTTC.

Comments on this clonotype: Compared with germline, one end of the junction differs, possibly owing to a read error. The gene calls are TRBV11-2 and TRBJ2-5; 14 positions match TRBD2. The germline CDR1 and CDR2 sequences are SGHAT and FQNNGV. The CDR3 has 17 residues. Here the CDR3 reads CGSSAGTSGSRGETQYF. CDR3 nucleotide sequence: TGTGGCAGCAGTGCCGGGACTAGCGGGAGTCGGGGAGAGACCCAGTACTTC.

As regards this clonotype: Because it lacks the conserved phenylalanine or tryptophan at the end, this CDR3 is likely a read error. CDR3 in DNA: TGCGCCAGCAGCTTGGCGGTAGCGGGGGGACCCAGCTCCTACGAGCAGTACCTC. Translated, it gives CASSLAVAGGPSSYEQYL. This chain joins TRBV5-1 and TRBJ2-7; 10 bases align to TRBD2. Losses at the gene ends were 0 bases for V and 0 bases for J; bases not matched to a gene: 9. The V gene's germline CDR1 is SGHRS and CDR2 YFSETQ. CDR3 length: 18 amino acids.

Remarks on this clonotype: Since a much larger clone is just one base distant, this may be a read error. The chain uses TRBV10-2 and TRBJ2-5, with 9 positions matching TRBD2. CDR3 size: 15 residues. V shed 6 bases, J shed 4 bases, and the junction held 9 bases outside the gene matches. Germline V gene data show CDR1 as WSHSY and CDR2 as SAAADI. The CDR3 loop is CASSHTGTSRETQYF. The CDR3 bases are TGCGCCAGCAGCCACACCGGGACTAGCCGAGAGACCCAGTACTTC.